The source of this T cell receptor (beta chain) is a study of blood T cell repertoires in COVID-19. Study in general: Samples representing acute and convalescent COVID-19 were sourced from the United States, Italy and Spain. The cDNA or gDNA used as material had been derived from T cells, B-cell-depleted T cells, or PBMCs.

The CDR3 has 18 amino acids. With 6 bases clipped from V and 0 bases from J, the junction kept 13 bases outside the gene matches. The germline gives CDR1 MGHRA, CDR2 YSYEKL. The repertoire was sequenced with immunoSEQ multiplex PCR; TCRdb's copy has only in-frame clones and lacks some. The sample lists about 95,000 clones, around nine tenths occurring once. The specimen was peripheral blood. This sequence was found in a man between 60 and 70 years old with COVID-19, enrolled during active disease. The chain links TRBV4-1 to TRBJ2-1; 8 positions agree with TRBD2. CDR3 region: CASSPRRAGAYSYNEQFF. The CDR3, as DNA: TGCGCCAGCAGTCCCAGGAGAGCGGGAGCTTACTCCTACAATGAGCAGTTCTTC.